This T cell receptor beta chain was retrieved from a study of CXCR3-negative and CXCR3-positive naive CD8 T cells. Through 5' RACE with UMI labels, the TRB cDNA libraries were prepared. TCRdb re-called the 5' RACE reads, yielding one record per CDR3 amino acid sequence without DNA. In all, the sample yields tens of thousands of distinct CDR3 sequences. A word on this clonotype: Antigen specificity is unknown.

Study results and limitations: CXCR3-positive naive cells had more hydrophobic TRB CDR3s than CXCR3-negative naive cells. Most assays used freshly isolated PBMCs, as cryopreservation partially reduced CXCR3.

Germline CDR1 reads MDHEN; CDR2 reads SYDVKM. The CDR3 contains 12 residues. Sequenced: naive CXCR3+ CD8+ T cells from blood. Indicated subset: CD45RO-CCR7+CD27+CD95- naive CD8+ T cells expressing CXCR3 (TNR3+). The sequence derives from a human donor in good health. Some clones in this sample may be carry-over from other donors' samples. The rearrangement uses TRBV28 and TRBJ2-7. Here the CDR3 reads CASAWFGYEQYF.